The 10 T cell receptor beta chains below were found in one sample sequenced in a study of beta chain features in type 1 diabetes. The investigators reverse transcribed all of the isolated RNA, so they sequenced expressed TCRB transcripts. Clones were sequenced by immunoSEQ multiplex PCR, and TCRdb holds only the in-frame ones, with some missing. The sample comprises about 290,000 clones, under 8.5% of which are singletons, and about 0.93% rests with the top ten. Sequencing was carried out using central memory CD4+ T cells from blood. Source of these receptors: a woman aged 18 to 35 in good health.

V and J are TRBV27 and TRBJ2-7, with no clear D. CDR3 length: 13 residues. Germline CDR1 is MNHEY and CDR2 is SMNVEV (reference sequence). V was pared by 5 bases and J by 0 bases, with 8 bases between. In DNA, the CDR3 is TGTGCCAGCAGTCCCAAATACTCCTACGAGCAGTACGTC. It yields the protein CASSPKYSYEQYV.

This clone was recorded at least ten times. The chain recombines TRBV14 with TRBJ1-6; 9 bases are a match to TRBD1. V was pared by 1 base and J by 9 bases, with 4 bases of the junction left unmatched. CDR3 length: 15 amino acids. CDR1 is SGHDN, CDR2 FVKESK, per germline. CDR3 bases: TGTGCCAGCAGCCAAGCACAGGGGGCAAGTTCACCCCTCCACTTT. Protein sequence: CASSQAQGASSPLHF.

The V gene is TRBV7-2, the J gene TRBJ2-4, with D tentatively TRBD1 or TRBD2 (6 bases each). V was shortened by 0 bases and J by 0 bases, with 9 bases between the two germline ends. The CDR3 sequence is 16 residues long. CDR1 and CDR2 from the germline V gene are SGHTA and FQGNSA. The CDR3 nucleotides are TGTGCCAGCAGCTTAGCGGGGGGCGTAGCCAAAAACATTCAGTACTTC. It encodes CASSLAGGVAKNIQYF.

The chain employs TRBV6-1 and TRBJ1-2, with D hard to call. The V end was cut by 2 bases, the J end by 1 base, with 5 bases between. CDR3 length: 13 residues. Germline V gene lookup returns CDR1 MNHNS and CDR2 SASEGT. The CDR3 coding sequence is TGTGCCAGCAGTGAAAGGCATAACTATGGCTACACCTTC. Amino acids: CASSERHNYGYTF.

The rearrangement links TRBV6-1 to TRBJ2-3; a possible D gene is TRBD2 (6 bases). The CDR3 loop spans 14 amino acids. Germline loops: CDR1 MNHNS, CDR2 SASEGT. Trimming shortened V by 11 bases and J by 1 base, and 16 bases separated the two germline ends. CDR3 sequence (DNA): TGTGCCGTCCATTTAGCGGAGGGCACAGATACGCAGTATTTT. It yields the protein CAVHLAEGTDTQYF.

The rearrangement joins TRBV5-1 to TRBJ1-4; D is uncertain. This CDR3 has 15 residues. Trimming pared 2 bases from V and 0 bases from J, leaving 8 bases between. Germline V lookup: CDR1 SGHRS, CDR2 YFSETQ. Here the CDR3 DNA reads TGCGCCAGCAGCTTCGGGAGGACAACTAATGAAAAACTGTTTTTT. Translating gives CASSFGRTTNEKLFF.

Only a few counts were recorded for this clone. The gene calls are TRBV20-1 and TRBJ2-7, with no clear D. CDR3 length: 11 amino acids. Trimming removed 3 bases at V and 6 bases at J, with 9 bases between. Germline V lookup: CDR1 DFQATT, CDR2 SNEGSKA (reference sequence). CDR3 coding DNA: TGCAGTGCTAGTAAGTTCGGCGAGCAGTACGTC. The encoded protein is CSASKFGEQYV.

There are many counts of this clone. The CDR3 loop is CASSTFGAEQYV. Here the CDR3 DNA reads TGTGCCAGCAGCACTTTTGGGGCGGAGCAGTACGTC. The chain recombines TRBV5-4 with TRBJ2-7; maybe TRBD1 (5 bases). V lost 4 bases and J lost 7, with 12 bases in between. CDR1 is SGHNT, CDR2 YYREEE, per germline (reference sequence). The CDR3 runs to 12 residues.

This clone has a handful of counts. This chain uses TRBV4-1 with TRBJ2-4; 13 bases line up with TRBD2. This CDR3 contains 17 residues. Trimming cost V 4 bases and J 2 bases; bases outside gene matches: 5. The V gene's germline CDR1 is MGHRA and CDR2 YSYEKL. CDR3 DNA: TGCGCCAGCAGCCCCACTAGCGGGGGGGGAACCAAAAACATTCAGTACTTC. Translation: CASSPTSGGGTKNIQYF.

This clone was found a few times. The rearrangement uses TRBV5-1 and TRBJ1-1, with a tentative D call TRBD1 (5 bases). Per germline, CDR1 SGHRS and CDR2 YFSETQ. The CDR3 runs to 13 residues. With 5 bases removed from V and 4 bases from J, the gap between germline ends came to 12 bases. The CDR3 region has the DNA TGCGCCAGCAGGGGGGACCAAGGCACTGAAGCTTTCTTT. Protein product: CASRGDQGTEAFF.